This T cell receptor (beta chain) comes out of a study of blood T cell repertoires in COVID-19. Study information: Some COVID-19 samples were acute and others convalescent; all came from the United States, Italy and Spain. PBMCs, B-cell-depleted T cells, or T cells were the source of the cDNA or gDNA that made up the material.

Methods used by the authors: Estimated nucleated cell counts came from reference gene primer amplification. Sequenced by immunoSEQ multiplex PCR; TCRdb stores in-frame clones only, minus some. The V and J calls and the clone size are those of that table, but D and trimming were determined from the DNA. There are about 190,000 clones in the sample; around nine tenths occur only once, and roughly 6.7% lies in the top ten. There are 15 residues in the CDR3. The germline V gene has CDR1 MNHEY and CDR2 SVGAGI. The ends lost 2 bases at V and 2 bases at J; junction bases unmatched: 2. This rearrangement joins TRBV6-5 to TRBJ1-4; 7 positions match TRBD1. This sequence was found in a man between 35 and 55 years old with acute or convalescent COVID-19. Sequencing was performed on peripheral blood. CDR3 residues: CASSYRGLTNEKLFF. The CDR3 coding sequence is TGTGCCAGCAGTTACAGGGGGCTGACTAATGAAAAACTGTTTTTT.